The 20 T cell receptor beta chains listed next were all sequenced from one sample in a study of blood T cell repertoires in COVID-19. Produced via immunoSEQ multiplex PCR; TCRdb's table is partial and in-frame only. The data show roughly 190,000 clones, with approximately 87% seen just once and approximately 11% held by the top ten. The material sequenced was peripheral blood. The receptors shown here come from a woman aged 55-69 years with COVID-19, enrolled during active disease.

The chain couples TRBV5-4 to TRBJ2-7, with 7 bases matching TRBD1. CDR3 length: 15 residues. V lost 3 bases and J lost 2; bases outside the gene matches: 8. Germline V gene lookup returns CDR1 SGHNT and CDR2 YYREEE (reference sequence). This CDR3 is CASSSPRGSAYEQYF. The DNA for the CDR3 is TGTGCCAGCAGCTCCCCCAGGGGGAGTGCCTACGAGCAGTACTTC.

This clone was found once. The CDR3 region is CASSPLQVGSYEQYF. CDR3 bases: TGTGCCAGCTCACCATTGCAGGTCGGCTCCTACGAGCAGTACTTC. The chain carries TRBV18 and TRBJ2-7; D call uncertain. Germline lookup yields CDR1 KGHSH and CDR2 LQKENI. CDR3 length: 15 residues. The V gene lost 2 bases and the J gene lost 0 bases, with 11 bases spanning the gap.

The gene calls are TRBV6-2 or TRBV6-3 and TRBJ2-7; TRBD1 might be the D (5 bases). This CDR3 has 14 amino acids. V was clipped by 1 base and J by 7 bases, with 14 bases between them. Looked up from germline, CDR1 is MNHEY and CDR2 is SVGEGT. CDR3 in amino acids: CASSYLRQQLEQYF. The CDR3, as DNA: TGTGCCAGCAGTTACTTACGACAGCAGCTTGAGCAGTACTTC.

This chain links TRBV29-1 with TRBJ2-3; TRBD2 is a possible D gene (5 bases). The germline gives CDR1 SQVTM, CDR2 ANQGSEA. This CDR3 has 14 residues. Trimming stripped 5 bases from V and 5 bases from J, with 17 bases between. The CDR3: CSVSSASILDTQYF. The CDR3 nucleotides read TGCAGCGTTAGTTCGGCTAGCATCCTAGATACGCAGTATTTT.

As for this clone: In the same sample, other DNA sequences code for this CDR3. This chain links TRBV29-1 with TRBJ1-2, with D tentatively TRBD1 (6 bases). This CDR3 spans 13 amino acids. The germline gives CDR1 SQVTM, CDR2 ANQGSEA. Trimming shortened V by 2 bases and J by 4 bases, and 11 bases separated the two germline ends. CDR3 sequence (DNA): TGCAGCGTTGAAAGAACAGGGTCCTATGGCTACACCTTC. Translation gives CSVERTGSYGYTF. The full variable domain, with the rest looked up from reference TRBV29-1 and TRBJ1-2, is SAVISQKPSRDICQRGTSLTIQCQVDSQVTMMFWYRQQPGQSLTLIATANQGSEATYESGFVIDKFPISRPNLTFSTLTVSNMSPEDSSIYLCSVERTGSYGYTFGSGTRLTVV.

The rearrangement links TRBV24-1 to TRBJ2-7, with D possibly TRBD1 on 6 matching bases. V was cut by 2 bases and J by 1 base, with 17 bases left in between. CDR1 is KGHDR, CDR2 SFDVKD, per germline. The CDR3 loop spans 17 amino acids. The CDR3 protein is CATSDSRRQAFSYEQYF. Here the CDR3 DNA reads TGTGCCACCAGTGATTCCCGAAGACAGGCCTTTTCCTACGAGCAGTACTTC.

The CDR3 sequence: CASSRISRGLGSGANVLTF. The DNA of the CDR3 is TGCGCCAGCAGCCGTATCAGCAGGGGGCTCGGGTCTGGGGCCAACGTCCTGACTTTC. The chain recombines TRBV4-1 with TRBJ2-6; 8 bases match TRBD1. CDR3 length: 19 amino acids. With V trimmed by 4 bases and J by 1 base, 12 bases remained unmatched. Germline assignment: CDR1 MGHRA and CDR2 YSYEKL.

V usage is TRBV19 and J usage is TRBJ2-5; D might be TRBD1 (6 bases). V lost 6 bases, J lost 4 bases, and 24 bases lay in between. The CDR3 extends over 17 amino acids. Germline CDR1 and CDR2: LNHDA and SQIVND (reference sequence). In DNA, the CDR3 is TGTGCCAGTAGCCGAAGCCCCTTAACAGGGATCAGAGAGACCCAGTACTTC. Its protein is CASSRSPLTGIRETQYF.

This clone was observed a few times. This chain joins TRBV10-1 and TRBJ2-3; 12 bases agree with TRBD2. Trimming cost V 5 bases and J 3 bases; bases outside gene matches: 6. The CDR3 covers 16 residues. CDR1 and CDR2 (germline): WNHNN, SYGVQD (reference sequence). The CDR3 here is CASSPLTSGRTDTQYF. DNA for the CDR3: TGCGCCAGCAGTCCCCTCACTAGCGGGAGGACAGATACGCAGTATTTT.

This sequence joins TRBV9 and TRBJ2-3; 11 nucleotides match TRBD2. The CDR3 has 16 amino acids. Germline CDR1 SGDLS, CDR2 YYNGEE. The junction had 1 base not matched to a gene; V was cut back by 0 bases and J by 1 base. The CDR3: CASSVGLAGRTDTQYF. In DNA form, the CDR3 reads TGTGCCAGCAGCGTAGGACTAGCGGGGCGCACAGATACGCAGTATTTT. Variable domain in full (rest from reference TRBV9 and TRBJ2-3): DSGVTQTPKHLITATGQRVTLRCSPRSGDLSVYWYQQSLDQGLQFLIQYYNGEERAKGNILERFSAQQFPDLHSELNLSSLELGDSALYFCASSVGLAGRTDTQYFGPGTRLTVL.

The gene calls are TRBV10-3 and TRBJ2-1, with 10 bases matching TRBD2. V shed 0 bases, J shed 10 bases, and the junction held 9 bases outside the gene matches. Germline CDR1 and CDR2: ENHRY and SYGVKD. CDR3 size: 16 residues. CDR3 DNA: TGTGCCATCAGTGAGTCGACTAGCGGGCGCAACTGGGAGCAGTTCTTC. Translation: CAISESTSGRNWEQFF.

The CDR3 nucleotides are TGTGCCAGCTACAGGGGGCGAAGGGATACGCAGTATTTT. Translated, it gives CASYRGRRDTQYF. The chain links TRBV5-6 to TRBJ2-3; 9 nucleotides align to TRBD1. Unmatched junction bases numbered 6, after V lost 7 bases and J lost 6 bases. Germline CDR1 and CDR2: SGHDT and YYEEEE. The length of the CDR3 is 13 residues.

J is TRBJ1-2 and V is TRBV19, with TRBD1 matching 7 bases. The J segment lost 2 bases and the V segment lost 3 bases, leaving 6 bases of the junction unmatched. The V gene's germline CDR1 is LNHDA and CDR2 SQIVND (reference sequence). CDR3 size: 15 residues. The CDR3 spells CASSMPGQKNYGYTF. The CDR3, as DNA: TGTGCCAGTAGTATGCCGGGACAGAAGAACTATGGCTACACCTTC.

V and J are TRBV7-6 and TRBJ2-7; TRBD1 matches at 9 bases. This CDR3 has 15 amino acids. V trimming: 1 base; J trimming: 4 bases; junction bases outside the gene matches: 5. Germline CDR1 SGHVS, CDR2 FNYEAQ. CDR3 protein: CASSLEGTGLYEQYF. DNA of the CDR3: TGTGCCAGCAGCTTAGAAGGGACAGGGCTTTACGAGCAGTACTTC. Full variable domain (rest looked up from reference TRBV7-6 and TRBJ2-7): GAGVSQSPRYKVTKRGQDVALRCDPISGHVSLYWYRQALGQGPEFLTYFNYEAQQDKSGLPNDRFSAERPEGSISTLTIQRTEQRDSAMYRCASSLEGTGLYEQYFGPGTRLTVT.

The V call is TRBV5-1, the J call TRBJ1-4; the D gene is possibly TRBD1 (5 bases). CDR1 and CDR2 (germline): SGHRS, YFSETQ. Trimming took 2 bases from V and 2 from J, leaving 10 bases between them. The CDR3 has 15 residues. Written as DNA, the CDR3 is TGCGCCAGCAGCTTAGAGGGGAGGACTAATGAAAAACTGTTTTTT. This sequence encodes CASSLEGRTNEKLFF.

V usage is TRBV12-3 or TRBV12-4 and J usage is TRBJ1-5; D might be TRBD1 (5 bases). The CDR3 has 13 amino acids. Trimming removed 3 bases at V and 3 bases at J, with 6 bases between. The CDR3, as DNA: TGTGCCAGCAGTTTGGACACCAATCAGCCCCAGCATTTT. Translation gives CASSLDTNQPQHF.

The genes are TRBV7-2 and TRBJ1-1; D gene ambiguous. Germline values: CDR1 SGHTA, CDR2 FQGNSA. This CDR3 has 16 amino acids. Trimming took 4 bases from V and 1 from J, leaving 16 bases between them. The CDR3 nucleotides are TGTGCCAGCAGCTCCCGGTTGGGCCAAGCGAACACTGAAGCTTTCTTT. This encodes CASSSRLGQANTEAFF.

The genes are TRBV4-1 and TRBJ2-7, with TRBD2 matching over 11 bases. Germline CDR1 MGHRA, CDR2 YSYEKL. V shed 6 bases and J 0 bases; nucleotides not matched to a gene: 4. The CDR3 is 15 amino acids. The DNA of the CDR3 is TGCGCCAGCAGTCTAGCGGGAGGTAGCTCCTACGAGCAGTACTTC. Encoded protein: CASSLAGGSSYEQYF.

This clone has more than one count but fewer than ten. This chain uses TRBV6-2 or TRBV6-3 with TRBJ1-1; D is unresolved. The CDR3 contains 15 residues. V was shortened by 2 bases and J by 1 base, with 11 bases between the two germline ends. Germline V gene data show CDR1 as MNHEY and CDR2 as SVGEGT. The CDR3 nucleotides read TGTGCCAGCAGTTACGAGGGAACAGAGAACACTGAAGCTTTCTTT. It codes for CASSYEGTENTEAFF.

The chain carries TRBV5-4 and TRBJ2-1, with D possibly TRBD1 on 5 matching bases. Germline CDR1 and CDR2: SGHNT and YYREEE (reference sequence). The CDR3 has 12 residues. V lost 4 bases and J 7 bases, leaving 9 bases between the germline ends. This chain's CDR3 is CASSNRLNEQFF. The CDR3 DNA reads TGTGCCAGCAGCAACAGGTTAAATGAGCAGTTCTTC.